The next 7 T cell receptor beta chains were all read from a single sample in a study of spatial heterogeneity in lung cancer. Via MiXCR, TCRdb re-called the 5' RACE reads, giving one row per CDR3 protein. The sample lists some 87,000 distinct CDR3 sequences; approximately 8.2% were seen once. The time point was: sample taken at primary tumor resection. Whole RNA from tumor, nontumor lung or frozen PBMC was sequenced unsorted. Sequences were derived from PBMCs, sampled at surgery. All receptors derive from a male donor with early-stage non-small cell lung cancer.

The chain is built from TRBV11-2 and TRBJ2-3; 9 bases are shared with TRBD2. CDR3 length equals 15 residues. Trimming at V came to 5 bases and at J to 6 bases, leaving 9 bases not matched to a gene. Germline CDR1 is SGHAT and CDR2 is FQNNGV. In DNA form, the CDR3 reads TGTGCCAGCAGCATAGCTATCCTAGCGGGGGATACGCAGTATTTT. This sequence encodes CASSIAILAGDTQYF.

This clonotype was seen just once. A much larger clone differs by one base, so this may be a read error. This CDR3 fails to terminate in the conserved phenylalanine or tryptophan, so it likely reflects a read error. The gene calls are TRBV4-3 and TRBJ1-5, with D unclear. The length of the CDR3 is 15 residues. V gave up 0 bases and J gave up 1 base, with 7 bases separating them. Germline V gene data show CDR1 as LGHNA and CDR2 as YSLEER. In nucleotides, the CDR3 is TGCGCCAGCAGCCAAGATGGTCAGAGCAATCAGCCCCAGCATTCT. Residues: CASSQDGQSNQPQHS.

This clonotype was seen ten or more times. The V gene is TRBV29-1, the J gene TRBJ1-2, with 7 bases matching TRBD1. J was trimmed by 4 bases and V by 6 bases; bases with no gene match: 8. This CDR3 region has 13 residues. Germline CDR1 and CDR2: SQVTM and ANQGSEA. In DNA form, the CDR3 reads TGCAGCGTCGCCCAGGGGGAGGTCTATGGCTACACCTTC. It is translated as CSVAQGEVYGYTF.

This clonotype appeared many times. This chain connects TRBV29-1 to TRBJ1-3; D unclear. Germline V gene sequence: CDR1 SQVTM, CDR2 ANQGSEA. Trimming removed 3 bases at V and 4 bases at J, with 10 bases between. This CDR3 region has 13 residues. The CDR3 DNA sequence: TGCAGCGTTGATGCGCAGACCGGAAACACCATATATTTT. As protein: CSVDAQTGNTIYF.

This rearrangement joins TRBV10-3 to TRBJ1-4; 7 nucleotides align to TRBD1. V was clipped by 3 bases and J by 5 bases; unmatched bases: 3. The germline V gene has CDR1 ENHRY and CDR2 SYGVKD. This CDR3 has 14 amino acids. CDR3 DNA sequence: TGTGCCATCAGTGAAGGGGGCGGGAATGAAAAACTGTTTTTT. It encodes CAISEGGGNEKLFF.

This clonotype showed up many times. The CDR3 bases are TGTGCCAGCAGCGATCGGGTTCCCGAAGCTTTCTTT. Amino acids: CASSDRVPEAFF. V gene TRBV6-6 combines with J gene TRBJ1-1; D uncertain. CDR3 length: 12 amino acids. The germline gives CDR1 MNHNY, CDR2 SVGAGI (reference sequence). V lost 6 bases, J lost 8 bases, and 13 bases lay in between.

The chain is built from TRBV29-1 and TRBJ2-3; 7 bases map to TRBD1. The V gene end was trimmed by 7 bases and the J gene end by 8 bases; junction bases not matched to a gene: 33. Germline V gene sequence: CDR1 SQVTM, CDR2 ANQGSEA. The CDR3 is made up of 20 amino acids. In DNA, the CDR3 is TGCAGCGCCTCTGACCTGACAGGGTTAACCCCTGGGCGGCCCCACGCTACGCAGTATTTT. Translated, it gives CSASDLTGLTPGRPHATQYF.